Following are 25 T cell receptor beta chains from one sample sequenced in a study of response to subunit inactivated influenza vaccine. TCRdb re-analysed the RT-PCR reads in MiXCR, keeping a single row per CDR3 protein. The sample records roughly 780,000 distinct CDR3 sequences, approximately 17% being singletons. Here the sequenced sample was PBMCs from blood, taken 5 to 6 days after vaccination. The receptors here all came from a middle-aged man who received an inactivated influenza vaccine.

This clonotype has just a few counts. This sequence joins TRBV24-1 and TRBJ2-1, with D perhaps TRBD1 (6 bases). The CDR3 has 15 amino acids. Germline lookup yields CDR1 KGHDR and CDR2 SFDVKD. V shed 3 bases and J shed 5 bases, with 13 bases lying between them. CDR3 sequence (DNA): TGTGCCACCAGTGATCAACAGGGTTTCCACAATGAGCAGTTCTTC. As protein: CATSDQQGFHNEQFF.

The chain is built from TRBV5-5 and TRBJ2-1; TRBD1 matches at 9 bases. Trimming removed 4 bases from V and 6 bases from J; junction bases left unmatched: 5. This CDR3 is built from 14 residues. Germline loops: CDR1 SGHKS, CDR2 YYEKEE (reference sequence). CDR3 nucleotide sequence: TGTGCCAGCAGCGGACGGACAGGGGTCAATGAGCAGTTCTTC. It encodes CASSGRTGVNEQFF.

This clonotype occurred once. The V call is TRBV20-1, the J call TRBJ2-5; D unresolved. The CDR3 runs to 13 residues. V was clipped by 0 bases and J by 3 bases, with 8 bases between them. Germline V CDR1 and CDR2: DFQATT, SNEGSKA (reference sequence). CDR3 DNA: TGCAGTGCTAGAGATACTTATAAAGAGACCCAGTACTTC. It encodes CSARDTYKETQYF.

The chain has TRBV25-1 and TRBJ1-3; 7 nucleotides line up with TRBD1. With 3 bases clipped from V and 2 bases from J, the junction kept 4 bases outside the gene matches. Germline CDR1 is MGHDK and CDR2 is SYGVNS. The CDR3 runs to 15 residues. The CDR3 protein is CASSEPGTAGNTIYF. CDR3 DNA: TGTGCCAGCAGTGAGCCTGGGACAGCTGGAAACACCATATATTTT. The entire variable domain, with the rest obtained from reference TRBV25-1 and TRBJ1-3, is as follows: EADIYQTPRYLVIGTGKKITLECSQTMGHDKMYWYQQDPGMELHLIHYSYGVNSTEKGDLSSESTVSRIRTEHFPLTLESARPSHTSQYLCASSEPGTAGNTIYFGEGSWLTVV.

This clonotype was seen more than once but under ten times. J is TRBJ2-7 and V is TRBV29-1; TRBD2 matches 12 bases. Germline V lookup: CDR1 SQVTM, CDR2 ANQGSEA. V gave up 6 bases and J gave up 6 bases; unmatched junction bases: 9. This CDR3 contains 14 residues. The CDR3 loop is CSVTQTSGRSEQYF. In DNA, the CDR3 is TGCAGCGTGACTCAAACTAGCGGGAGGTCCGAGCAGTACTTC.

This chain joins TRBV7-2 and TRBJ2-6; D uncertain. Deletions cut 3 bases from V and 0 bases from J, with 12 bases between. Germline values: CDR1 SGHTA, CDR2 FQGNSA. The CDR3 is 17 amino acids. As DNA, the CDR3 is TGTGCCAGCAGCTTCCTGGAATTTTTCTCTGGGGCCAACGTCCTGACTTTC. This translates into CASSFLEFFSGANVLTF.

This clonotype was detected only a few times. J is TRBJ1-4 and V is TRBV7-2; D unclear. V was clipped by 1 base and J by 6 bases, with 12 bases between them. The CDR3 spans 15 residues. CDR1 and CDR2 (germline): SGHTA, FQGNSA. CDR3 protein: CASSLVGPVDEKLFF. The CDR3 DNA follows: TGTGCCAGCAGCTTAGTAGGACCGGTTGATGAAAAACTGTTTTTT.

The table lists this clonotype with a few counts. The chain uses TRBV5-1 and TRBJ2-1; TRBD2 matches 14 bases. J was trimmed by 8 bases and V by 0 bases; bases with no gene match: 7. CDR1 is SGHRS, CDR2 YFSETQ, per germline. The CDR3 is made up of 17 amino acids. The CDR3 is CASSLDGTSGGTDEQFF. DNA of the CDR3: TGCGCCAGCAGCTTGGACGGGACTAGCGGGGGTACGGATGAGCAGTTCTTC.

This clonotype was counted between two and nine times. The chain carries TRBV20-1 and TRBJ2-6; D remains unclear. The CDR3 spans 16 residues. Trimming left V 0 bases short and J 1 base short, with 10 bases between. Germline CDR1 DFQATT, CDR2 SNEGSKA (reference sequence). CDR3 sequence: CSAREASPSGANVLTF. CDR3 nucleotide sequence: TGCAGTGCTAGAGAGGCCTCTCCATCTGGGGCCAACGTCCTGACTTTC.

The chain is built from TRBV20-1 and TRBJ2-2; D not resolved. Trimming cost V 6 bases and J 7 bases, with 9 bases left between them. Per the germline V gene, CDR1 is DFQATT and CDR2 is SNEGSKA (reference sequence). The CDR3 length is 11 residues. This CDR3 reads CSAPHGGELFF. The DNA for the CDR3 is TGCAGTGCACCACACGGCGGGGAGCTGTTTTTT.

This clonotype has only a few counts. The chain recombines TRBV4-3 with TRBJ1-2; D uncertain. The CDR3 has 15 amino acids. In germline, CDR1 is LGHNA, CDR2 YSLEER. V was cut by 1 base and J by 3 bases, with 12 bases left in between. This chain's CDR3 is CASSQGEGFDYGYTF. The CDR3 nucleotides read TGCGCCAGCAGCCAAGGGGAAGGGTTTGACTATGGCTACACCTTC.

This clonotype was counted ten times or more. The chain uses TRBV5-6 and TRBJ2-7; TRBD1 or TRBD2 may be the D gene (5 bases each). The CDR3 is 17 residues long. The V end was cut by 3 bases, the J end by 0 bases, with 19 bases between. Germline V gene lookup returns CDR1 SGHDT and CDR2 YYEEEE. The CDR3 DNA reads as TGTGCCAGCAGCTCGGATCTTTGGGACGGAAGCTCCTACGAGCAGTACTTC. Translating it yields CASSSDLWDGSSYEQYF.

This clonotype was recorded only once. An end of the junction does not agree with germline; a read error may underlie this. V gene TRBV12-3 or TRBV12-4 combines with J gene TRBJ2-1; D is perhaps TRBD1 or TRBD2 (5 bases each). CDR3 length: 18 amino acids. The CDR3 reads CASSSRGSTTSSHNEQFF. In nucleotides, the CDR3 is TGTGCCAGCAGTTCGAGGGGTTCCACGACGAGCTCCCACAATGAGCAGTTCTTC.

This clonotype was picked up many times. The V and J genes are TRBV7-9 and TRBJ2-1; 9 positions agree with TRBD2. Germline CDR1 is SEHNR and CDR2 is FQNEAQ (reference sequence). This CDR3 has 14 amino acids. With 11 bases clipped from V and 3 bases from J, the junction kept 8 bases outside the gene matches. CDR3 sequence reads: CAFGRGGLYNEQFF. Here the CDR3 DNA reads TGTGCCTTTGGGCGGGGGGGCCTCTACAATGAGCAGTTCTTC.

The V call is TRBV4-1, the J call TRBJ1-1; 8 bases match TRBD1. The CDR3 sequence is 15 residues long. The germline gives CDR1 MGHRA, CDR2 YSYEKL. With V trimmed by 2 bases and J by 4 bases, 6 bases remained unmatched. CDR3 sequence reads: CASSQLRTGITEAFF. In nucleotides, the CDR3 is TGCGCCAGCAGCCAACTCCGGACAGGGATCACTGAAGCTTTCTTT.

J is TRBJ2-3 and V is TRBV5-1; no definite D call. This CDR3 is built from 14 residues. From germline, CDR1 is SGHRS and CDR2 YFSETQ. With 2 bases removed from V and 0 bases from J, the gap between germline ends came to 7 bases. The DNA for the CDR3 is TGCGCCAGCAGCTTCGAGACTAGCACAGATACGCAGTATTTT. Protein: CASSFETSTDTQYF.

The chain links TRBV5-1 to TRBJ2-1, with TRBD1 matching over 9 bases. Germline V lookup: CDR1 SGHRS, CDR2 YFSETQ. The CDR3 covers 16 residues. V lost 1 base and J lost 4; bases outside the gene matches: 6. DNA of the CDR3: TGCGCCAGCAGCTTGACCGGGACAGGGCAGTACAATGAGCAGTTCTTC. This translates into CASSLTGTGQYNEQFF.

The chain recombines TRBV7-9 with TRBJ2-2; D gene ambiguous. Trimming removed 5 bases at V and 0 bases at J, with 7 bases between. The CDR3 length is 14 residues. Germline-derived CDR1 and CDR2 are SEHNR and FQNEAQ (reference sequence). Here the CDR3 DNA reads TGTGCCAGCAGCCTACACGCGAACACCGGGGAGCTGTTTTTT. Encoded protein: CASSLHANTGELFF. Full variable domain (missing parts from reference TRBV7-9 and TRBJ2-2): DTGVSQNPRHKITKRGQNVTFRCDPISEHNRLYWYRQTLGQGPEFLTYFQNEAQLEKSRLLSDRFSAERPKGSFSTLEIQRTEQGDSAMYLCASSLHANTGELFFGEGSRLTVL.

This chain connects TRBV10-3 to TRBJ1-3; D not resolved. This CDR3 contains 15 residues. Between the trimmed V and J ends, which lost 3 bases and 0 bases, there was a span of 9 bases. Germline-derived CDR1 and CDR2 are ENHRY and SYGVKD. For the CDR3, the DNA is TGTGCCATCAGTGAAACAGTGAGCTCTGGAAACACCATATATTTT. This gives the protein CAISETVSSGNTIYF.

This clonotype showed up many times. The rearrangement links TRBV7-2 to TRBJ2-7; D remains unclear. The CDR3 contains 13 residues. Trimming shortened V by 5 bases and J by 1 base, and 9 bases separated the two germline ends. Germline values: CDR1 SGHTA, CDR2 FQGNSA. The CDR3 DNA sequence: TGTGCCAGCAGCCTCGGTCATTCCTACGAGCAGTACTTC. It encodes CASSLGHSYEQYF.

A few counts support this clonotype. This chain links TRBV20-1 with TRBJ2-5, with TRBD1 identical over 8 bases. This CDR3 spans 16 amino acids. Germline lookup yields CDR1 DFQATT and CDR2 SNEGSKA (reference sequence). Unmatched junction bases numbered 13, after V lost 0 bases and J lost 7 bases. In nucleotides, the CDR3 is TGCAGTGCTAGAGACCAGACAGGGGCGAAGGTTGGGACCCAGTACTTC. This sequence encodes CSARDQTGAKVGTQYF.

The gene calls are TRBV3-1 and TRBJ2-1, with 9 bases fitting TRBD2. Germline V CDR1 and CDR2: LGHDT, YNNKEL (reference sequence). The CDR3 runs 16 residues. The J segment lost 2 bases and the V segment lost 2 bases, leaving 4 bases of the junction unmatched. The CDR3 spells CASSQQGLAPYNEQFF. The CDR3 nucleotides are TGTGCCAGCAGCCAACAAGGACTAGCGCCCTACAATGAGCAGTTCTTC.

This clonotype was counted only a few times. An end of the junction does not agree with germline; a read error may underlie this. The rearrangement links TRBV19 to TRBJ2-5, with 12 bases matching TRBD2. Germline V gene sequence: CDR1 LNHDA, CDR2 SQIVND (reference sequence). The CDR3 is 13 residues long. Here the CDR3 reads CASSKGLAGLQHF. CDR3 coding DNA: TGTGCCAGTAGCAAGGGACTAGCGGGTCTCCAGCACTTC.

The CDR3 coding sequence is TGTGCCAGCAGTTTTAGGGGAAGCGGGGAAAAACTGTTTTTT. This codes for CASSFRGSGEKLFF. The chain joins TRBV27 to TRBJ1-4; D might be TRBD1 (5 bases). Germline CDR1 MNHEY, CDR2 SMNVEV (reference sequence). V was cut by 3 bases and J by 8 bases, with 13 bases left in between. The CDR3 runs to 14 residues.

V is TRBV18 and J is TRBJ2-7; 12 positions match TRBD1. CDR3 length equals 17 residues. The germline V gene has CDR1 KGHSH and CDR2 LQKENI. V lost 6 bases, J lost 0 bases, and 9 bases stayed unmatched. The CDR3 DNA reads as TGTGCCAGCTCTCCCGGGACAGGGGGCCTCGGCTCCTACGAGCAGTACTTC. Translating it yields CASSPGTGGLGSYEQYF.